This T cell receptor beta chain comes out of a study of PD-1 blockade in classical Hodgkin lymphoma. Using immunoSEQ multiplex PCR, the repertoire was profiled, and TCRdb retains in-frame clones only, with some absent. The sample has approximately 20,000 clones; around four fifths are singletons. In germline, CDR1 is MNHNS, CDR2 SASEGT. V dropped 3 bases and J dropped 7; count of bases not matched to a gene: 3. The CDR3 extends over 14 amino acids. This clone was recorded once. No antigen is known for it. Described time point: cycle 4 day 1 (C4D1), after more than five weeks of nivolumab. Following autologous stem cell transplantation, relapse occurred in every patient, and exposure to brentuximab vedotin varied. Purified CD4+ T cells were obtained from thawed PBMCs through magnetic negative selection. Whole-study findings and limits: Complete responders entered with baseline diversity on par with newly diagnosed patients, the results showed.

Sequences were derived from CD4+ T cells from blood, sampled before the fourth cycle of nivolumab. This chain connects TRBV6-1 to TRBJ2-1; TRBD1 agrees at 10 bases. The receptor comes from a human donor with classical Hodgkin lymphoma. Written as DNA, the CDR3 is TGTGCCAGCAGTGACTCGGACAGGGGGAATGAGCAGTTCTTC. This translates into CASSDSDRGNEQFF.